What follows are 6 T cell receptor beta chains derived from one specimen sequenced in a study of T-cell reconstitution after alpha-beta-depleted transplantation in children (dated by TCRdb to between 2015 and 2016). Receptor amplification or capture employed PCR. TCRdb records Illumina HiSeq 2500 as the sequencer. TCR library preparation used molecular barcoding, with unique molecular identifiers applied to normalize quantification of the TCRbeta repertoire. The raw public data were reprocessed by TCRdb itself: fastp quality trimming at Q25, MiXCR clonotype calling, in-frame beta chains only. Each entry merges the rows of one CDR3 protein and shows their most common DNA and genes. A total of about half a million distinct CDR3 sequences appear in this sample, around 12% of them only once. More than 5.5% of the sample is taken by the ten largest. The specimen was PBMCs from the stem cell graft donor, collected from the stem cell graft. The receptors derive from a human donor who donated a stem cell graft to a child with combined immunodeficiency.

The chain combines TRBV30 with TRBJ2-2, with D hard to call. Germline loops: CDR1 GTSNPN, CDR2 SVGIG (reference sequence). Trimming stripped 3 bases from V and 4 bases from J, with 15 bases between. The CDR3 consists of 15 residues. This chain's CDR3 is CAWSGPPRSTGELFF. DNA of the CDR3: TGTGCCTGGAGCGGTCCTCCCCGGTCCACCGGGGAGCTGTTTTTT.

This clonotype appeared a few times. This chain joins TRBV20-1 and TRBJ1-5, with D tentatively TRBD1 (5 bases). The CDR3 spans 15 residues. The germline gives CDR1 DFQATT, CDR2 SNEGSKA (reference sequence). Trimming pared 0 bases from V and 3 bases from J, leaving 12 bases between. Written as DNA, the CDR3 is TGCAGTGCTAGAGATTCGGGGCCGATCAATCAGCCCCAGCATTTT. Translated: CSARDSGPINQPQHF.

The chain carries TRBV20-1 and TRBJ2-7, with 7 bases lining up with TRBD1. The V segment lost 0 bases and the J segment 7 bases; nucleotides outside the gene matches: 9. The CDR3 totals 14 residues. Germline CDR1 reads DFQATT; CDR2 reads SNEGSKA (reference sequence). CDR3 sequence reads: CSARETGNRREQYF. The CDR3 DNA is TGCAGTGCTAGAGAGACAGGGAATCGGCGGGAGCAGTACTTC.

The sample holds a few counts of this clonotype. CDR3 nucleotide sequence: TGTGCCAGCAGCCGGGGCAGCATCATTTTTGGGAATGAGCAGTTCTTC. Protein product: CASSRGSIIFGNEQFF. V and J are TRBV7-9 and TRBJ2-1; D possibly uses TRBD1 or TRBD2 (5 bases each). The germline V gene encodes CDR1 SEHNR and CDR2 FQNEAQ (reference sequence). V was clipped by 5 bases and J by 7 bases, with 21 bases between them. This CDR3 has 16 amino acids.

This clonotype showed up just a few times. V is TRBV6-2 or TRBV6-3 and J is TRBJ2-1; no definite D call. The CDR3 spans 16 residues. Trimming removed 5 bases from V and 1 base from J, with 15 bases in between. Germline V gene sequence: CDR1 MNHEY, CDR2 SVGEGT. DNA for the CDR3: TGTGCCAGCAGTCGACTTCCGGGCCGTTCCTACAATGAGCAGTTCTTC. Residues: CASSRLPGRSYNEQFF.

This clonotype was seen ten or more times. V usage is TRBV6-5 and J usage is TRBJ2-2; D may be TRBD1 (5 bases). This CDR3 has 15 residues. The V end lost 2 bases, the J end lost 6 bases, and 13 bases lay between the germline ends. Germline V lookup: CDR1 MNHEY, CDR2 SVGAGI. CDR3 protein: CASSYIQGFPGELFF. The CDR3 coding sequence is TGTGCCAGCAGTTACATCCAGGGTTTTCCCGGGGAGCTGTTTTTT.